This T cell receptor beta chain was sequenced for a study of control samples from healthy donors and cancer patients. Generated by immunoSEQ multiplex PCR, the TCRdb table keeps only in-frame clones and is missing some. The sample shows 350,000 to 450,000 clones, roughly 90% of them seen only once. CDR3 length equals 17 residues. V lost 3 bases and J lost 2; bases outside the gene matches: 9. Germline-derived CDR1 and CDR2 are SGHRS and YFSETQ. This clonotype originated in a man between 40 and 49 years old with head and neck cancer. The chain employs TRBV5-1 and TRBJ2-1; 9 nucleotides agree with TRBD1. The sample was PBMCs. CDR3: CASSYNGQGRTYNEQFF. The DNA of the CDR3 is TGCGCCAGCAGCTACAACGGACAGGGGCGAACCTACAATGAGCAGTTCTTC.